This T cell receptor (beta chain) was obtained from a study of blood T cells in healthy people across ages. Sample-barcoded 5' priming and a J-beta primer mix drove a second PCR of about 7 to 12 cycles. Tagging of each cDNA molecule was performed by a template-switch adaptor with 12 random nucleotides. TCRdb analysed the 5' RACE reads with MiXCR anew, one entry per CDR3 protein. The sample has about 2 million distinct CDR3 sequences; less than 50% are singletons. The sample providers were healthy Caucasian people from Russia, aged roughly 6 to 95. Per sample, a minimum of 6.5 million PBMCs were isolated. V lost 0 bases and J 7 bases, leaving 11 bases between the germline ends. Germline V gene data show CDR1 as SGDLS and CDR2 as YYNGEE. The CDR3 is made up of 13 amino acids.

This TCR was recovered from a woman in her thirties or forties in good health. What was sequenced was blood. V and J are TRBV9 and TRBJ2-7; the D is unclear. This chain's CDR3 is CASSVAPGREQYF. The DNA of the CDR3 is TGTGCCAGCAGCGTAGCTCCGGGCCGGGAGCAGTACTTC.